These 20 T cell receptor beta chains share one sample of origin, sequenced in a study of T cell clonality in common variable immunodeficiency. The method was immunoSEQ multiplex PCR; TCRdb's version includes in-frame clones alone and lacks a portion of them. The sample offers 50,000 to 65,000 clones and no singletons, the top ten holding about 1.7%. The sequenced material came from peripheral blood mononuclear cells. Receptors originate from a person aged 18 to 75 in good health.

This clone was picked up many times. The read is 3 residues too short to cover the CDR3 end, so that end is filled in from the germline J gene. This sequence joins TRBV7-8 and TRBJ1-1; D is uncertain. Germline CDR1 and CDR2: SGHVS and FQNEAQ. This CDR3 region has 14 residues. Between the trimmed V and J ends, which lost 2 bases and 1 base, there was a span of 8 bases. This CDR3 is CASSLYRGNTEAFF. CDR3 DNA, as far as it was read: TGTGCCAGCAGCTTATATCGCGGGAACACTGAA.

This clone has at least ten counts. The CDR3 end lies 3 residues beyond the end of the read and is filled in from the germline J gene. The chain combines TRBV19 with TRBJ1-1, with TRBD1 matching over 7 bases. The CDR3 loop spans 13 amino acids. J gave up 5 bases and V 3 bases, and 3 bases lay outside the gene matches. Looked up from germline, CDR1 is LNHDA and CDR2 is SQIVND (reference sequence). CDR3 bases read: TGTGCCAGTAGTATGACAGGGAATACTGAA. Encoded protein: CASSMTGNTE. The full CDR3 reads CASSMTGNTEAFF.

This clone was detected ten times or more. CDR3: CASSLGTGDNYGYTF. The covered CDR3 bases are TGTGCCAGCAGCCTCGGGACAGGGGATAACTATGGC. The J gene is TRBJ1-2, the V gene TRBV4-2; TRBD1 matches 10 bases. Read coverage stops 3 residues before the CDR3 terminus; the germline J gene supplies the remainder. V was pared by 4 bases and J by 1 base, with 3 bases of the junction left unmatched. Germline V CDR1 and CDR2: LGHNA, YNFKEQ. The CDR3 has 15 amino acids.

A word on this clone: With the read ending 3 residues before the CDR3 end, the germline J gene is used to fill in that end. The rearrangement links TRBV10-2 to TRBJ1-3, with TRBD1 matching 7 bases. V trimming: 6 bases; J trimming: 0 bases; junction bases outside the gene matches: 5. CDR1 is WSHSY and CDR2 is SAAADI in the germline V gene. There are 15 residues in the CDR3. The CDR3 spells CASSVTGDSGNTIYF. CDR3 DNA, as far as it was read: TGCGCCAGCAGCGTCACAGGGGACTCTGGAAACACC.

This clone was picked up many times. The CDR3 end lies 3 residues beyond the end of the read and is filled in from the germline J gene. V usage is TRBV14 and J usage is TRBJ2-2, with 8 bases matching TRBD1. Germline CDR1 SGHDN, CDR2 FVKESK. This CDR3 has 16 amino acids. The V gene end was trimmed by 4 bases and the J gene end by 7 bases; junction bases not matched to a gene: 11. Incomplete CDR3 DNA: TGTGCCAGCAGCCTAAGACAGGGGCCGAGGGTCGGGGAG. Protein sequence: CASSLRQGPRVGE. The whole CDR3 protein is CASSLRQGPRVGELFF.

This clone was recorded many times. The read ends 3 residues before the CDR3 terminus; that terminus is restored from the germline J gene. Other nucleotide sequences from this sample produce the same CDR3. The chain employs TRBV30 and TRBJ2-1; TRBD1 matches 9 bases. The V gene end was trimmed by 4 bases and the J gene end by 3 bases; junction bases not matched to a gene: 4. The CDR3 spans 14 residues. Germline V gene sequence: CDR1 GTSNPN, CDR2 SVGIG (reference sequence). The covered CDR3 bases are TGTGCCTGGAATGACAGGGGGAACTACAATGAG. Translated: CAWNDRGNYNE. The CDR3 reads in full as CAWNDRGNYNEQFF. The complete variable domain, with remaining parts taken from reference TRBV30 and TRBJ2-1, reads SQTIHQWPATLVQPVGSPLSLECTVEGTSNPNLYWYRQAAGRGLQLLFYSVGIGQISSEVPQNLSASRPQDRQFILSSKKLLLSDSGFYLCAWNDRGNYNEQFFGPGTRLTVL.

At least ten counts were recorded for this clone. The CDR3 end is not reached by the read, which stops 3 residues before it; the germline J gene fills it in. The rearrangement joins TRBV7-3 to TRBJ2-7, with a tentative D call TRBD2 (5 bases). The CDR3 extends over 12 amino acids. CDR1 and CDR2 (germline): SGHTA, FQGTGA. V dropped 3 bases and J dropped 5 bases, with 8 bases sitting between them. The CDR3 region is CASSLAGHEQYF. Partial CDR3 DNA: TGTGCCAGCAGCTTGGCGGGCCACGAG.

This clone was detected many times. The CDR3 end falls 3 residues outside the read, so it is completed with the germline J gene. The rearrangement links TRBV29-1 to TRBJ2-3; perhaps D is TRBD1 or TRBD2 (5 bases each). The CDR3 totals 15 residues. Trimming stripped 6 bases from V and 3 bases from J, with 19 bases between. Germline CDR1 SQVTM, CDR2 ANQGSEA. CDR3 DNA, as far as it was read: TGCAGCGTCCCAAGGCAGGCAGGGAGAACAGATACG. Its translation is CSVPRQAGRTDT. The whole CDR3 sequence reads CSVPRQAGRTDTQYF.

The CDR3 sequence is CASSLNSGTYEQYF. The sequenced CDR3 bases are TGTGCCAGCAGCCTGAACAGCGGCACCTACGAG. The chain uses TRBV7-9 and TRBJ2-7; TRBD2 is a possible D gene (5 bases). The sequenced fragment ends 3 residues before the CDR3 boundary, so the rest is inferred from the germline J gene. With 5 bases removed from V and 2 bases from J, the gap between germline ends came to 13 bases. The germline V gene has CDR1 SEHNR and CDR2 FQNEAQ (reference sequence). The CDR3 consists of 14 residues.

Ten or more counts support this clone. The covered CDR3 bases are TGCAGTGCTAGAGATGGACAGAAATACGAG. It codes for CSARDGQKYE. The whole CDR3 protein is CSARDGQKYEQYF. The genes are TRBV20-1 and TRBJ2-7; TRBD1 might be the D (6 bases). The CDR3 end lies 3 residues beyond the end of the read and is filled in from the germline J gene. This CDR3 is 13 amino acids long. Per the germline V gene, CDR1 is DFQATT and CDR2 is SNEGSKA (reference sequence). V was shortened by 0 bases and J by 4 bases, with 10 bases between the two germline ends.

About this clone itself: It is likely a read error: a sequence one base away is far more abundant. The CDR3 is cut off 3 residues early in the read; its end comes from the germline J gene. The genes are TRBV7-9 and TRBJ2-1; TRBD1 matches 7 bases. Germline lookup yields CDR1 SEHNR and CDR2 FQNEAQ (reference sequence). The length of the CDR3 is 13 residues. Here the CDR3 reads CTSSRDSYNEQFF. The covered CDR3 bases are TGTACCAGCAGCCGGGACAGCTACAATGAG. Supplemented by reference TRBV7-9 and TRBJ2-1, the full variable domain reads DTGVSQNPRHKITKRGQNVTFRCDPISEHNRLYWYRQTLGQGPEFLTYFQNEAQLEKSRLLSDRFSAERPKGSFSTLEIQRTEQGDSAMYLCTSSRDSYNEQFFGPGTRLTVL.

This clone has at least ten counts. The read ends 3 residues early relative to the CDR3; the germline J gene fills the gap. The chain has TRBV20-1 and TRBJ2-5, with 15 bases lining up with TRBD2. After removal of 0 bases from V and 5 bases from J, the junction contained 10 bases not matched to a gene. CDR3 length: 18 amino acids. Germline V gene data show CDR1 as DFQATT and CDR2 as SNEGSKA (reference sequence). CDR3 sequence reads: CSARDAGTSGRWEETQYF. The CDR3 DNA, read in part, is TGCAGTGCTAGAGATGCAGGGACTAGCGGGAGGTGGGAGGAGACC.

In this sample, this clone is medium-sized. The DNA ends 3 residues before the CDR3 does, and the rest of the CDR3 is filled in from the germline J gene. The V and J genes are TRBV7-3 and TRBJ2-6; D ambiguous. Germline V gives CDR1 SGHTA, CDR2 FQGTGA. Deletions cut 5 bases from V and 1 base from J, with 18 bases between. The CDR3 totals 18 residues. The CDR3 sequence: CASSPRGSLGSGANVLTF. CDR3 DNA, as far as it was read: TGTGCCAGCAGCCCCAGAGGTTCTCTCGGGTCTGGGGCCAACGTC.

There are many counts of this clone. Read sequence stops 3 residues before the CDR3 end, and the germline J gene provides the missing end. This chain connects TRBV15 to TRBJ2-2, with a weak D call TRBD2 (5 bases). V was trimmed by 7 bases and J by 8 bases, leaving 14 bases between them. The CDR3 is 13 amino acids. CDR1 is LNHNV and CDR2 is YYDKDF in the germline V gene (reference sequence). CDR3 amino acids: CATMGRTVGELFF. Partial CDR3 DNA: TGTGCCACCATGGGCAGGACTGTTGGGGAG.

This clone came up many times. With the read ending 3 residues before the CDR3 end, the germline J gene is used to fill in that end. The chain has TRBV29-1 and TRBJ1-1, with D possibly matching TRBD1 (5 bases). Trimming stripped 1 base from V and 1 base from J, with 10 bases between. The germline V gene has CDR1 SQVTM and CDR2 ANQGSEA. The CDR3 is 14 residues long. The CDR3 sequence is CSVEVGRANTEAFF. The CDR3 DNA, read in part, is TGCAGCGTTGAAGTTGGCAGGGCGAACACTGAA.

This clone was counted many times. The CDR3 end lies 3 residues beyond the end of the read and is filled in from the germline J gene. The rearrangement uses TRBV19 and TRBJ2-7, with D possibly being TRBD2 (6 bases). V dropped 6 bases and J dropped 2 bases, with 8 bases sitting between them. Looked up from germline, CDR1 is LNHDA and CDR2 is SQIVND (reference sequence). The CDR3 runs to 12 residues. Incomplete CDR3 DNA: TGTGCCAGTAGCGCGGGAACCTACGAG. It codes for CASSAGTYE. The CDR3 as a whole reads CASSAGTYEQYF.

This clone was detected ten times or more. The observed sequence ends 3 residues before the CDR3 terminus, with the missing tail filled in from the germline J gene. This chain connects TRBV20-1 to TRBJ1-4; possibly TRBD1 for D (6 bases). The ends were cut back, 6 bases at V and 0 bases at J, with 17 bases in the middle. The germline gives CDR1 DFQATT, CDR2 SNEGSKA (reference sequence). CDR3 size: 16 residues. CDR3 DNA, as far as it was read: TGCAGTGCGCGCCCGGGGGGCGCTTCAACTAATGAAAAA. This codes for CSARPGGASTNEK. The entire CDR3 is CSARPGGASTNEKLFF.

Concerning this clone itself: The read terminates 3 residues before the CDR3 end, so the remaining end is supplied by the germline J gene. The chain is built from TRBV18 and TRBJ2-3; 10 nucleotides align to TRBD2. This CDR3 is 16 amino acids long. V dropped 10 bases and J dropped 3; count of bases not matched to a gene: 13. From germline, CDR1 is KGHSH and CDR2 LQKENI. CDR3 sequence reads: CAKGTSAKNWTDTQYF. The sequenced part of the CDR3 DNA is TGTGCCAAGGGGACTAGCGCCAAGAATTGGACAGATACG.

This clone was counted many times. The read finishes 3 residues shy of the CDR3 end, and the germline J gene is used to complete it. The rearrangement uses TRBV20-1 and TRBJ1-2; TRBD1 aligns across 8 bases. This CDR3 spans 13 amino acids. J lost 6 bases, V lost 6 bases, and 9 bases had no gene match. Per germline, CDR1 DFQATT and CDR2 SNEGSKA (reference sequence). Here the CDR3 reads CSAAVQGADGYTF. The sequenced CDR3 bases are TGCAGTGCCGCTGTCCAGGGGGCAGATGGC.

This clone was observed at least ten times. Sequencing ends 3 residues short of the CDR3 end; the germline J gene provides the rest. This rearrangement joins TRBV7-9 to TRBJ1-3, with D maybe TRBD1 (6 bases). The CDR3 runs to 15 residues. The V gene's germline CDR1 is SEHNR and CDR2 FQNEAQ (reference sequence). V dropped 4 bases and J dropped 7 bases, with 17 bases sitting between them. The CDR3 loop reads CASSSATGIWNTIYF. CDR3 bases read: TGTGCCAGCAGCTCAGCCACAGGGATTTGGAACACC. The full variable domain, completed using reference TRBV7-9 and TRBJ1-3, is DTGVSQNPRHKITKRGQNVTFRCDPISEHNRLYWYRQTLGQGPEFLTYFQNEAQLEKSRLLSDRFSAERPKGSFSTLEIQRTEQGDSAMYLCASSSATGIWNTIYFGEGSWLTVV.